This is a list of T cell receptor beta chains from one sample in a study of shared clonotypes between healthy human individuals. Measured with immunoSEQ multiplex PCR; TCRdb has only the in-frame clones, and not every one. The table shows some 1 million clones, with about 74% occurring only once. Sample: memory CD4+ T cells sorted from blood. These receptors all come from a man aged 18 to 29 in good health. The CDR3 runs from the conserved cysteine through the conserved F or W. Fields, in order: V gene, CDR3 length, J gene, CDR3 protein.

v_gene: TRBV5-1; len: 14; j_gene: TRBJ2-7; CDR3aa: CASSLGVRPYEQYF
v_gene: TRBV6-6; len: 12; j_gene: TRBJ1-2; CDR3aa: CASRGADYGYTF
v_gene: TRBV19; len: 16; j_gene: TRBJ2-1; CDR3aa: CASSMERTSGYNEQFF
v_gene: TRBV6-1; len: 14; j_gene: TRBJ1-5; CDR3aa: CASHPDRVGLAQHF
v_gene: TRBV4-3; len: 15; j_gene: TRBJ2-7; CDR3aa: CASSQGLADFYEQYF
v_gene: TRBV6-6; len: 16; j_gene: TRBJ1-6; CDR3aa: CASSTYVAGDNSPLHF
v_gene: TRBV4-2; len: 16; j_gene: TRBJ2-5; CDR3aa: CASSFPTSGAQETQYF
v_gene: TRBV25-1; len: 15; j_gene: TRBJ2-2; CDR3aa: CASSEFGKDGGELFF
v_gene: TRBV2; len: 11; j_gene: TRBJ1-1; CDR3aa: CASSLVTEAFF
v_gene: TRBV19; len: 15; j_gene: TRBJ1-1; CDR3aa: CASRGQGRPNTEAFF
v_gene: TRBV5-4; len: 12; j_gene: TRBJ2-1; CDR3aa: CASSPVGGEQFF
v_gene: TRBV2; len: 14; j_gene: TRBJ2-1; CDR3aa: CARSLAGGPNEQFF
v_gene: TRBV7-2; len: 14; j_gene: TRBJ1-1; CDR3aa: CASPQGFKNTEAFF
v_gene: TRBV30; len: 13; j_gene: TRBJ1-6; CDR3aa: CASLGGRNSPLHF
v_gene: TRBV29-1; len: 14; j_gene: TRBJ2-1; CDR3aa: CSVLGLAGGPVQFF
v_gene: TRBV14; len: 19; j_gene: TRBJ2-1; CDR3aa: CASSPRSWSVFGSYNEQFF
v_gene: TRBV7-2; len: 15; j_gene: TRBJ2-3; CDR3aa: CASSSLLAGVDTQYF
v_gene: TRBV2; len: 13; j_gene: TRBJ1-1; CDR3aa: CAREGGLNTEAFF
v_gene: TRBV6-6; len: 12; j_gene: TRBJ2-2; CDR3aa: CASSRQGRELFF
v_gene: TRBV7-9; len: 14; j_gene: TRBJ1-1; CDR3aa: CASTPQGANTEAFF
v_gene: TRBV25-1; len: 14; j_gene: TRBJ1-6; CDR3aa: CASSGQGARSPLHF
v_gene: TRBV30; len: 10; j_gene: TRBJ1-1; CDR3aa: CAPGWTEAFF
v_gene: TRBV25-1; len: 17; j_gene: TRBJ1-1; CDR3aa: CASSDFTGGAGNTEAFF
v_gene: TRBV14; len: 14; j_gene: TRBJ1-4; CDR3aa: CASSRGGMGEKLFF
v_gene: TRBV10-3; len: 11; j_gene: TRBJ2-1; CDR3aa: CAISEVNEQFF
v_gene: TRBV10-3; len: 14; j_gene: TRBJ2-5; CDR3aa: CAISGGGGREEQYF
v_gene: TRBV10-1; len: 15; j_gene: TRBJ2-1; CDR3aa: CASSDPSGSYNEQFF
v_gene: TRBV7-8; len: 16; j_gene: TRBJ1-2; CDR3aa: CASSSSGWPANYGYTF
v_gene: TRBV5-1; len: 15; j_gene: TRBJ2-3; CDR3aa: CASSVLAGGPDTQYF
v_gene: TRBV7-9; len: 15; j_gene: TRBJ2-7; CDR3aa: CASSLEGGGSYEQYF
v_gene: TRBV25-1; len: 17; j_gene: TRBJ2-5; CDR3aa: CASSGQRTGGAGETQYF
v_gene: TRBV25-1; len: 14; j_gene: TRBJ2-5; CDR3aa: CASSENIPPETQYF
v_gene: TRBV6-1; len: 15; j_gene: TRBJ1-6; CDR3aa: CASSERDGYNSPLHF
v_gene: TRBV20-1; len: 11; j_gene: TRBJ1-4; CDR3aa: CSAGINEKLFF
v_gene: TRBV5-1; len: 16; j_gene: TRBJ1-6; CDR3aa: CASSLLGQGLNSPLHF
v_gene: TRBV6-5; len: 11; j_gene: TRBJ2-7; CDR3aa: CASSPGTGEYF
v_gene: TRBV5-8; len: 17; j_gene: TRBJ2-1; CDR3aa: CASSPGSLRGGYNEQFF
v_gene: TRBV5-4; len: 17; j_gene: TRBJ2-3; CDR3aa: CASSLMGGGPSTDTQYF
v_gene: TRBV19; len: 14; j_gene: TRBJ1-1; CDR3aa: CASSIEGRDTEAFF
v_gene: TRBV9; len: 17; j_gene: TRBJ2-6; CDR3aa: CASSVRGRVSGANVLTF
v_gene: TRBV27; len: 16; j_gene: TRBJ1-5; CDR3aa: CASSKIGVLGNQPQHF
v_gene: TRBV27; len: 16; j_gene: TRBJ2-2; CDR3aa: CASRPGAAGGTGELFF
v_gene: TRBV7-9; len: 15; j_gene: TRBJ2-1; CDR3aa: CASSRTSGSLGEQFF